The subject of this entry is one T cell receptor (beta chain). TCRdb reprocessed the RT-PCR reads via MiXCR and lists one record per CDR3 protein. The data show about 700,000 distinct CDR3 sequences, 14% seen once. There are 13 residues in the CDR3. Germline V gene data show CDR1 as DFQATT and CDR2 as SNEGSKA (reference sequence). The sequencing input was memory CD4+ T cells from blood. This receptor was taken from a female donor in good health, serving as a healthy control. The genes are TRBV20-1 and TRBJ2-1; TRBD2 matches at 10 bases. The CDR3 sequence is CNVAGGRSNEQFF. For the CDR3, the DNA is TGCAACGTAGCGGGAGGACGTTCAAATGAGCAGTTCTTC.